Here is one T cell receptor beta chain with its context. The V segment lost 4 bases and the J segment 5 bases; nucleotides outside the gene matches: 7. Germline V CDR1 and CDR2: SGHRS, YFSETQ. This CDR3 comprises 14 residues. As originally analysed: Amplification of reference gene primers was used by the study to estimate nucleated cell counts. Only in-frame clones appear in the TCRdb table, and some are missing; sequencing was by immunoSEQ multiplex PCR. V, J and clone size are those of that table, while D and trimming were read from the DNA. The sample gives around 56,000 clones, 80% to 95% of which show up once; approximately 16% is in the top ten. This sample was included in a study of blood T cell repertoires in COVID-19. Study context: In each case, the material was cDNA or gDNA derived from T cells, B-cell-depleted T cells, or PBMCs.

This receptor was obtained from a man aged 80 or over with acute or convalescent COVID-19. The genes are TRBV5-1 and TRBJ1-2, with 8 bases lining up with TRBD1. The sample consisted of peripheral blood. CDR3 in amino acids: CASSDAGQVYGYTF. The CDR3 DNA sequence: TGCGCCAGCAGCGACGCGGGACAGGTTTATGGCTACACCTTC.